This TCR beta chain derives from a study of OX40 agonist ivuxolimab in advanced cancers. At the level of the study: At 0.01 to 10 mg/kg, ivuxolimab was administered intravenously to patients every 2 weeks.

Overall study findings and caveats: Antigen specificity was not determined for the expanded peripheral T cells.

In regard to this clone: The antigen remains unidentified.

Trimming left V 4 bases short and J 1 base short, with 8 bases between. Germline assignment: CDR1 SQVTM and CDR2 ANQGSEA. The length of the CDR3 is 13 residues. Profiled with immunoSEQ multiplex PCR; TCRdb holds only in-frame clones, not every one. The sample contains 50,000 to 75,000 clones, approximately 90% of which appear only once. The sequencing here drew on CD4+ or CD8+ T cells sorted from blood, taken in a trial of the OX40 agonist ivuxolimab. The chain couples TRBV29-1 to TRBJ1-5; D is unclear. The source is an adult with an advanced solid tumor such as melanoma, head and neck, liver or kidney cancer. In nucleotides, the CDR3 is TGCAGCGTTGGTGGAGAGAGCAATCAGCCCCAGCATTTT. Protein: CSVGGESNQPQHF.